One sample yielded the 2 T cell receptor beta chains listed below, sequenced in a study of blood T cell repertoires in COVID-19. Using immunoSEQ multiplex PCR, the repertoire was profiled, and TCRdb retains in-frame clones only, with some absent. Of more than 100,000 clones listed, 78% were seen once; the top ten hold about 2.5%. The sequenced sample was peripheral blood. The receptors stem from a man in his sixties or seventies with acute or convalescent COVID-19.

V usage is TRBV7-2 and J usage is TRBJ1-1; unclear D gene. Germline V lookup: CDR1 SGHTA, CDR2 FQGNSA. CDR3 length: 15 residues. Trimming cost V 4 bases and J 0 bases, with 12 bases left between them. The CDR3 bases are TGTGCCAGCAGCTCCCAAGGAGGGATGAACACTGAAGCTTTCTTT. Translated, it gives CASSSQGGMNTEAFF.

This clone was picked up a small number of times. CDR3 sequence reads: CAWSALNEQFF. In DNA, the CDR3 is TGTGCCTGGAGTGCCCTCAATGAGCAGTTCTTC. The J gene is TRBJ2-1, the V gene TRBV30; no clear D. The CDR3 is made up of 11 amino acids. With 1 base removed from V and 6 bases from J, the gap between germline ends came to 4 bases. Germline CDR1 and CDR2: GTSNPN and SVGIG (reference sequence). Full variable domain (missing parts from reference TRBV30 and TRBJ2-1): SQTIHQWPATLVQPVGSPLSLECTVEGTSNPNLYWYRQAAGRGLQLLFYSVGIGQISSEVPQNLSASRPQDRQFILSSKKLLLSDSGFYLCAWSALNEQFFGPGTRLTVL.